This T cell receptor (beta chain) was profiled in a study of blood T cell repertoires in COVID-19 (dated by TCRdb to 2020 to 2022). As for the study more broadly: Samples from collaborators originated in the United States, Italy and Spain and spanned both the acute and convalescent phases of COVID-19. The repertoires were released in a freely available public database meant as a resource for research on the immune response to SARS-CoV-2. Subjects who had been exposed to COVID-19, were actively infected with it, or had recovered from it provided the deeply sampled blood TCRbeta repertoires that made up the dataset. A de-identified subject ID, COVID-19 status, age in years and sex were almost always included in the sample metadata. Where available, HLA class I and class II types were taken from metadata supplied by the sample provider and were not determined by assay-based typing. The prospective study material was composed of cDNA or gDNA derived from T cells, B-cell-depleted T cells, or PBMCs. Samples were obtained from the ongoing ImmuneRACE study (first 160 participants) and from over 1,000 subjects provided by 6 global collaborators.

TCRbeta CDR3 regions were amplified from genomic DNA using the immunoSEQ Assay, a bias-controlled multiplex PCR. As for how the authors treated the data: Nucleated cell counts per sample were estimated from amplification of reference gene primers within the assay. Sequence reads were collapsed and filtered to measure the absolute abundance of every unique TCRbeta CDR3 rearrangement. For each sample, productive Simpson clonality was calculated as the square root of Simpson's diversity index over productive rearrangements. The clones in this table, taken by TCRdb from immuneACCESS, are in-frame only. Not every clone is retained; where verified, under half of the shortfall comes from an unresolved V gene, and the cause of the rest is unknown. V and J calls and clone size come straight from that table; D and trimming were deduced from the DNA. This sample holds about 380,000 clones; more than 70% were observed only once. The top ten clonotypes cover roughly 1.2% of the sample.

Concerning this clone: This clone's antigen is unknown. No base-level quality is on record; no much larger clone is a single base apart.

In the prospective study, participants were about 18 to 95 years old, resided in about two dozen geographic areas of the United States, and were enrolled through a virtual design. To assign participants to cohorts, the prospective study relied on clinical history that participants themselves reported in a screening survey and a study questionnaire. Recovered participants in ImmuneRACE Cohort 3 were defined as having two consecutive negative NP/OP PCR tests, clearance from a healthcare professional, or resolution of symptoms. Mobile phlebotomists in the prospective study collected whole blood, serum and a nasopharyngeal or oropharyngeal swab from every participant. Over an approximately 2-month period, participants in the prospective study had the option of providing additional blood draws and questionnaires. Blood samples from the prospective study were shipped frozen or at room temperature prior to DNA extraction.

Reading from cysteine to phenylalanine, the CDR3 counts 18 amino acids. Just the 54-base CDR3 DNA is kept, in frame starting at base 1. V and J are trimmed by 2 bases and 4 bases, and the gene matches miss 8 bases of the junction. The germline V gene encodes CDR1 SEHNR and CDR2 FQNEAQ (reference sequence). General study outcomes and caveats: How much clinical and demographic metadata was included differed by source and by participant, and the metadata was provided uncurated.

The receptor was derived from a woman younger than 30 who had recovered from COVID-19. Sequenced input: PBMCs or T cells enriched from blood (not recorded which). The chain uses TRBV7-9 and TRBJ2-6; TRBD2 agrees with 10 junctional bases. For the CDR3, the sequence is CASSLNPGLAPGANVLTF. The DNA sequence is given as TGTGCCAGCAGCTTAAATCCGGGACTAGCGCCCGGGGCCAACGTCCTGACTTTC.